The 15 T cell receptor beta chains reported below all come from one sample, sequenced in a study of OX40 agonist ivuxolimab in advanced cancers. Only in-frame clones appear in the TCRdb table, and some are missing; sequencing was by immunoSEQ multiplex PCR. Found here are around 77,000 clones, roughly 92% of them singletons; the top ten hold around 5.1%. This specimen consisted of CD4+ or CD8+ T cells sorted from blood, obtained in a trial of the OX40 agonist ivuxolimab. The source is an adult with an advanced solid tumor such as melanoma, head and neck, liver or kidney cancer.

The genes are TRBV7-6 and TRBJ2-5; TRBD2 matches 8 bases. Per the germline V gene, CDR1 is SGHVS and CDR2 is FNYEAQ. The V gene end was trimmed by 2 bases and the J gene end by 2 bases; junction bases not matched to a gene: 10. This CDR3 has 17 amino acids. The CDR3 coding sequence is TGTGCCAGCAGCTTATCCCCCCCGGGGGGGCCTCAAGAGACCCAGTACTTC. This codes for CASSLSPPGGPQETQYF. The entire variable domain, with the rest obtained from reference TRBV7-6 and TRBJ2-5, is as follows: GAGVSQSPRYKVTKRGQDVALRCDPISGHVSLYWYRQALGQGPEFLTYFNYEAQQDKSGLPNDRFSAERPEGSISTLTIQRTEQRDSAMYRCASSLSPPGGPQETQYFGPGTRLLVL.

This rearrangement joins TRBV6-1 to TRBJ2-7; unclear D gene. This CDR3 contains 13 residues. The germline V gene has CDR1 MNHNS and CDR2 SASEGT. The germline V and J ends were trimmed by 2 bases and 3 bases, with 8 bases remaining between them. CDR3 DNA sequence: TGTGCCAGCAGTGAAAGACGGAGCTACGAGCAGTACTTC. It translates to CASSERRSYEQYF.

The rearrangement joins TRBV7-2 to TRBJ1-2, with no clear D. CDR1 and CDR2 (germline): SGHTA, FQGNSA. Trimming pared 3 bases from V and 8 bases from J, leaving 7 bases between. This CDR3 region has 11 residues. The CDR3 bases are TGTGCCAGCAGCTTTGGGGTGGGCTACACCTTC. It specifies CASSFGVGYTF.

This rearrangement joins TRBV30 to TRBJ2-1; 13 bases align to TRBD2. V trimming: 2 bases; J trimming: 4 bases; junction bases outside the gene matches: 2. The CDR3 length is 15 residues. Germline CDR1 and CDR2: GTSNPN and SVGIG (reference sequence). The CDR3 reads CAWSLTSGRYNEQFF. CDR3 sequence (DNA): TGTGCCTGGAGTCTGACTAGCGGGAGGTACAATGAGCAGTTCTTC.

The rearrangement uses TRBV19 and TRBJ1-1; TRBD1 aligns across 7 bases. The trim removed 5 bases at V and 7 bases at J, leaving 13 bases unmatched. Germline CDR1 is LNHDA and CDR2 is SQIVND (reference sequence). The CDR3 loop spans 15 amino acids. The CDR3 loop is CASSSSQGILDEAFF. As DNA, the CDR3 is TGTGCCAGTAGTTCGTCACAGGGGATTCTAGATGAAGCTTTCTTT.

The rearrangement uses TRBV6-6 and TRBJ1-5, with D unclear. CDR1 is MNHNY and CDR2 is SVGAGI in the germline V gene (reference sequence). Between the trimmed V and J ends, which lost 6 bases and 6 bases, there was a span of 9 bases. This CDR3 has 12 amino acids. The CDR3 coding sequence is TGTGCCAGCAGCCAATTTCCTCAGCCCCAGCATTTT. This sequence encodes CASSQFPQPQHF.

V gene TRBV28 combines with J gene TRBJ1-4; D is undetermined. Germline assignment: CDR1 MDHEN and CDR2 SYDVKM. CDR3 length: 12 amino acids. V shed 4 bases and J shed 6 bases, with 6 bases lying between them. The CDR3 nucleotides are TGTGCCAGCAGTTCGAGGGATGAAAAACTGTTTTTT. It specifies CASSSRDEKLFF.

This clone was counted a single time. The rearrangement joins TRBV5-1 to TRBJ2-5; 10 nucleotides match TRBD1. The germline CDR1 and CDR2 sequences are SGHRS and YFSETQ. Germline trimming cut 0 bases from V and 4 bases from J; bases unmatched to any gene: 3. This CDR3 is 15 amino acids long. The CDR3 DNA sequence: TGCGCCAGCAGCTTGGAGACAGGGGGCGTAGAGACCCAGTACTTC. Its protein product is CASSLETGGVETQYF.

The DNA of the CDR3 is TGCAGCGTTTGGGCGGGAGAAACCTACGAGCAGTACTTC. This translates into CSVWAGETYEQYF. The J gene is TRBJ2-7, the V gene TRBV29-1; TRBD2 aligns across 7 bases. The V segment lost 5 bases and the J segment 2 bases; nucleotides outside the gene matches: 6. The germline gives CDR1 SQVTM, CDR2 ANQGSEA. The CDR3 spans 13 residues.

The count of this clone is one. The chain couples TRBV11-3 to TRBJ2-1; no clear D gene. This CDR3 is 13 amino acids long. Germline V gene data show CDR1 as SGHNT and CDR2 as YENEEA. V gave up 1 base and J gave up 9 bases, with 10 bases separating them. CDR3 sequence (DNA): TGTGCCAGCAGCTTAGGGGCGGCATTTGAGCAGTTCTTC. Its protein is CASSLGAAFEQFF.

This chain connects TRBV10-1 to TRBJ1-5; 7 nucleotides match TRBD1. Germline V gives CDR1 WNHNN, CDR2 SYGVQD (reference sequence). J lost 6 bases, V lost 6 bases, and 2 bases had no gene match. The CDR3 is 12 residues long. The CDR3 bases are TGCGCCAGCAGAGGGGGCGGTCAGCCCCAGCATTTT. Translated, it gives CASRGGGQPQHF.

DNA for the CDR3: TGTGCCAGCAGTGGGTACGGGCTCCACCTTGGGGGGAGCAATCAGCCCCAGCATTTT. Translated: CASSGYGLHLGGSNQPQHF. The rearrangement links TRBV28 to TRBJ1-5; D may be TRBD1 (5 bases). Trimming removed 5 bases at V and 1 base at J, with 24 bases between. Germline V gene data show CDR1 as MDHEN and CDR2 as SYDVKM. This CDR3 has 19 amino acids.

The V gene is TRBV7-2, the J gene TRBJ2-7; 11 bases agree with TRBD2. The germline CDR1 and CDR2 sequences are SGHTA and FQGNSA. This CDR3 contains 15 residues. Losses at the gene ends were 1 base for V and 4 bases for J; bases not matched to a gene: 3. The CDR3 DNA sequence: TGTGCCAGCAGCTTAGGGACTAGCGGGCTGTACGAGCAGTACTTC. The encoded protein is CASSLGTSGLYEQYF.

V usage is TRBV6-1 and J usage is TRBJ2-5; 11 nucleotides align to TRBD2. Germline V lookup: CDR1 MNHNS, CDR2 SASEGT. CDR3 length equals 17 residues. V lost 4 bases to trimming and J lost 0 bases; unmatched junction nucleotides: 7. The DNA for the CDR3 is TGTGCCAGCAGTGGTGAGACTAGCGGGACATACCAAGAGACCCAGTACTTC. Translating it yields CASSGETSGTYQETQYF.

This clone was seen only once. The chain recombines TRBV4-3 with TRBJ2-2; 12 nucleotides agree with TRBD2. Germline V gives CDR1 LGHNA, CDR2 YSLEER. With V trimmed by 4 bases and J by 0 bases, 6 bases remained unmatched. CDR3 length equals 18 residues. DNA for the CDR3: TGCGCCAGCAGCCTTTCACTAGCGGGAGGATCGAACACCGGGGAGCTGTTTTTT. Protein product: CASSLSLAGGSNTGELFF.